The present T cell receptor (beta chain) was sequenced within a study of cytomegalovirus exposure and HLA in healthy donors. Primers: 60 Vbeta forward and 13 Jbeta reverse. Clones were sequenced by immunoSEQ multiplex PCR, and TCRdb holds only the in-frame ones, with some missing. Among about 140,000 clones listed, approximately 79% were seen once. The study's findings and limits: In a later analysis, DRB1 alleles had the most associated TCRs; HLA-C alleles the fewest. TCR beta sequences reportedly predicted most subjects' HLA-A and HLA-B alleles accurately. For most TCR beta V segments, an earlier analysis put the productive rate at about 90% or about 30% of the time.

Concerning this clone: Its matching antigen is unknown. Other DNA sequences in this specimen translate into the identical CDR3.

Germline CDR1 reads GTSNPN; CDR2 reads SVGIG (reference sequence). The CDR3 extends over 12 amino acids. V was pared by 4 bases and J by 6 bases, with 12 bases between. The chain combines TRBV30 with TRBJ1-2; no reliable D call. The sample consisted of PBMCs. The origin of this receptor is a female donor in good health and CMV-seronegative. Written as DNA, the CDR3 is TGTGCCTGGACGCCTTTCCGGGATGGCTACACCTTC. It codes for CAWTPFRDGYTF. Full variable domain (missing parts from reference TRBV30 and TRBJ1-2): SQTIHQWPATLVQPVGSPLSLECTVEGTSNPNLYWYRQAAGRGLQLLFYSVGIGQISSEVPQNLSASRPQDRQFILSSKKLLLSDSGFYLCAWTPFRDGYTFGSGTRLTVV.